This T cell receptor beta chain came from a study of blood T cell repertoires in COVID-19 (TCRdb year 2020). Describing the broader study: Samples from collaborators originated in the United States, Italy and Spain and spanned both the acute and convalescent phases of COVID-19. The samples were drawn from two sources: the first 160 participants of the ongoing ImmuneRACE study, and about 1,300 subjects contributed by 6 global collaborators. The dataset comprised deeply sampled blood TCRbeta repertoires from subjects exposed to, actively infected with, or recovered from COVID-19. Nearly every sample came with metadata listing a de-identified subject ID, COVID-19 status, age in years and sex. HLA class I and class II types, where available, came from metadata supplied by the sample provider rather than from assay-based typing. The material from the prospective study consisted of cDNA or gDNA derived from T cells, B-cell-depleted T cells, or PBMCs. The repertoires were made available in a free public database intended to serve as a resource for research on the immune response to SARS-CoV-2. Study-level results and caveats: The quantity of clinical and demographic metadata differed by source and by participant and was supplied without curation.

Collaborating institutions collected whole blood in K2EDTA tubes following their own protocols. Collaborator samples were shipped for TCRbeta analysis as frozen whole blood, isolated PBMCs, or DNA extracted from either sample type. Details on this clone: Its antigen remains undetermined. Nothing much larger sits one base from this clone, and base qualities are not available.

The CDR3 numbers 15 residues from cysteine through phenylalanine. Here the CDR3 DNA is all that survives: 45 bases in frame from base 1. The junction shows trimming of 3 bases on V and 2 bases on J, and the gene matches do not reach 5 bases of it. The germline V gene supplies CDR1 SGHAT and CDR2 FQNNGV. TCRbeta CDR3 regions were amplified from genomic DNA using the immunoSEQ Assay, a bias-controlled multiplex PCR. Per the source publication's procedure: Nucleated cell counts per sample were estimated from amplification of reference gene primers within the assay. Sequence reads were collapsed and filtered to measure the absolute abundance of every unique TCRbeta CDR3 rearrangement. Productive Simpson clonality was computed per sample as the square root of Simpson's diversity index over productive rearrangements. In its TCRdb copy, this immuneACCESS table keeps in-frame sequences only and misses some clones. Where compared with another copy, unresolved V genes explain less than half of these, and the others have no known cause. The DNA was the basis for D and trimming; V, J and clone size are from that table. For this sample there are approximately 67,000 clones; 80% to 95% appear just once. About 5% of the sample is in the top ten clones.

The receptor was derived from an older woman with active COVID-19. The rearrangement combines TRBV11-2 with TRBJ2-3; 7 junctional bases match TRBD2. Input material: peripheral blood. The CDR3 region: CASSFSGGLTDTQYF. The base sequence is TGTGCCAGCAGCTTCTCGGGAGGCCTCACAGATACGCAGTATTTT.